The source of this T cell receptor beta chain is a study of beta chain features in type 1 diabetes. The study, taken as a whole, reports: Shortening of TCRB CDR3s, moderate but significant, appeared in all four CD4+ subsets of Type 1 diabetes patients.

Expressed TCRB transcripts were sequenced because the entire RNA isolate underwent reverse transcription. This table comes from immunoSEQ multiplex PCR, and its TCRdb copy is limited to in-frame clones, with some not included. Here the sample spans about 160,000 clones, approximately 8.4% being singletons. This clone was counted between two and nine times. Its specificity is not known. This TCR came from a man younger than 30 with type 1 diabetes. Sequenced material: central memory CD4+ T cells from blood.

The CDR3 loop is CASSYDTNYGYTF. The CDR3 region has the DNA TGCGCCAGCTCTTATGACACAAACTATGGCTACACCTTC. The chain couples TRBV5-1 to TRBJ1-2; no clear D. Germline CDR1 SGHRS, CDR2 YFSETQ. This CDR3 spans 13 amino acids. V lost 7 bases, J lost 2 bases, and 12 bases lay in between.